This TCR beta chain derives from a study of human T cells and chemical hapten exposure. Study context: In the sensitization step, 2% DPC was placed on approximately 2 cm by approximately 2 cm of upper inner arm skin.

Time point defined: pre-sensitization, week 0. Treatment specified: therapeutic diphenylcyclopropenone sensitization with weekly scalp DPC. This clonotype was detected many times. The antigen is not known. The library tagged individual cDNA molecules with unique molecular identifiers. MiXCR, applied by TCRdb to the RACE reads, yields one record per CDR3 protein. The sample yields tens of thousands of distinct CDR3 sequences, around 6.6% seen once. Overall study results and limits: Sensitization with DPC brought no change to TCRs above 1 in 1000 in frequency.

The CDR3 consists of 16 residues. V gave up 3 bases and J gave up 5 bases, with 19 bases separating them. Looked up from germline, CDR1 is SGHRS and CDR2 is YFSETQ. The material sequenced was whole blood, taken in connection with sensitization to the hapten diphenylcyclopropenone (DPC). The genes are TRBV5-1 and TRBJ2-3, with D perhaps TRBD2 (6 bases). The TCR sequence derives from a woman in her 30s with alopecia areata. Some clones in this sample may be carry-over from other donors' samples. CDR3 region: CASSWDPGNGGDTQYF. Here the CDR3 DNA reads TGCGCCAGCAGCTGGGACCCAGGGAACGGGGGAGATACGCAGTATTTT.